Presented here are 8 T cell receptor beta chains from one specimen sequenced in a study of long-term antiretroviral therapy in people with HIV. Runs used v3.0 of the immunoSEQ assay and were done at survey level. Measured with immunoSEQ multiplex PCR; TCRdb has only the in-frame clones, and not every one. The sample includes roughly 25,000 clones, around 80% of them seen just once. Specimen: unsorted PBMCs, collected 1.1 years before starting antiretroviral therapy. All receptors derive from a woman aged 25-40 years with HIV.

V usage is TRBV29-1 and J usage is TRBJ1-2; TRBD1 is a possible D gene (5 bases). CDR1 SQVTM and CDR2 ANQGSEA come from the germline V gene. CDR3 size: 15 residues. Between the trimmed V and J ends, which lost 6 bases and 2 bases, there was a span of 19 bases. CDR3 sequence: CSVERGGEQNYGYTF. For the CDR3, the DNA is TGCAGCGTAGAGAGGGGCGGGGAGCAAAACTATGGCTACACCTTC.

The V and J genes are TRBV2 and TRBJ1-2; weak D call: TRBD1 (6 bases). This CDR3 comprises 11 residues. Germline loops: CDR1 SNHLY, CDR2 FYNNEI. V was trimmed by 4 bases and J by 7 bases, leaving 7 bases between them. The CDR3 protein is CASSGQVGYTF. The CDR3 nucleotides read TGTGCCAGCAGTGGACAGGTTGGCTACACCTTC.

The chain is built from TRBV19 and TRBJ1-2, with D possibly TRBD1 on 6 matching bases. Germline V gene data show CDR1 as LNHDA and CDR2 as SQIVND (reference sequence). V was clipped by 2 bases and J by 6 bases, with 10 bases between them. The CDR3 extends over 13 amino acids. The CDR3 protein is CASSILPGDGYTF. The CDR3 DNA sequence: TGTGCCAGTAGTATATTGCCAGGGGATGGCTACACCTTC.

V gene TRBV30 combines with J gene TRBJ1-2; D is undetermined. CDR3 length equals 12 residues. The V end lost 2 bases, the J end lost 3 bases, and 7 bases lay between the germline ends. Germline-derived CDR1 and CDR2 are GTSNPN and SVGIG (reference sequence). The CDR3 protein is CAWSSGYYGYTF. The CDR3 DNA sequence: TGTGCCTGGAGTAGTGGGTACTATGGCTACACCTTC.

This clone has just one count. V is TRBV30 and J is TRBJ1-3; D gene unclear. The germline V gene has CDR1 GTSNPN and CDR2 SVGIG (reference sequence). The CDR3 spans 13 residues. Trimming stripped 5 bases from V and 2 bases from J, with 10 bases between. The CDR3 DNA is TGTGCCTGGGGGCCCCCAGCTGGAAACACCATATATTTT. Residues: CAWGPPAGNTIYF.

This clone was seen only once. The chain is built from TRBV5-6 and TRBJ2-7; D gene unclear. CDR1 and CDR2 (germline): SGHDT, YYEEEE. The V and J ends lost 0 bases and 3 bases respectively, with 4 bases between them. This CDR3 contains 12 residues. CDR3 nucleotides: TGTGCCAGCAGCTTGGGAGTCTACGAGCAGTACGTC. It encodes CASSLGVYEQYV.

The chain carries TRBV13 and TRBJ1-5; no firm D call. CDR1 and CDR2 (germline): PRHDT, FYEKMQ (reference sequence). V lost 0 bases, J lost 6 bases, and 9 bases lay in between. The length of the CDR3 is 14 residues. The CDR3 loop is CASSLGPVGQPQHF. The CDR3 DNA sequence: TGTGCCAGCAGCTTAGGACCGGTCGGTCAGCCCCAGCATTTT.

This sequence joins TRBV19 and TRBJ1-5; D not certain. V lost 2 bases and J 9 bases, leaving 23 bases between the germline ends. The CDR3 loop spans 17 amino acids. Germline-derived CDR1 and CDR2 are LNHDA and SQIVND (reference sequence). CDR3 sequence: CASSINPLSGSPRPQHF. The CDR3 coding sequence is TGTGCCAGTAGTATAAATCCCCTTTCCGGCAGTCCACGGCCCCAGCATTTT.